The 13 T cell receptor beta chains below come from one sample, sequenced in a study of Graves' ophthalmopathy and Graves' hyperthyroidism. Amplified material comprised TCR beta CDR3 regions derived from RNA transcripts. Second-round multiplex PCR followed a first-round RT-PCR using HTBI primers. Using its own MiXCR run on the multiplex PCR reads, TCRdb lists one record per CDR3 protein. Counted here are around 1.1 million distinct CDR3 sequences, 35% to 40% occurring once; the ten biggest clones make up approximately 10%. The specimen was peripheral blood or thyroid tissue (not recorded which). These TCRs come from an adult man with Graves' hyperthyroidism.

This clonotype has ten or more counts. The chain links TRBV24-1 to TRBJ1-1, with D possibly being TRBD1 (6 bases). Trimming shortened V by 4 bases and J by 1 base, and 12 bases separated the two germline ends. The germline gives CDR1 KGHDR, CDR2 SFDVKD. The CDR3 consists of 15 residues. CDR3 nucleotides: TGTGCCACCAGTGACCCCAGGGGTTCGAACACTGAAGCTTTCTTT. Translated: CATSDPRGSNTEAFF.

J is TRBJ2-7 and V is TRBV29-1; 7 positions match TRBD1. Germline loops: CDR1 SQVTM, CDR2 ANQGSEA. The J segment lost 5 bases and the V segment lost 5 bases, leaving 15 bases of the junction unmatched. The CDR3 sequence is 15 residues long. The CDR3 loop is CSVQDSRDTGDEQYF. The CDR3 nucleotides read TGCAGCGTTCAGGATAGCAGGGATACAGGGGACGAGCAGTACTTC.

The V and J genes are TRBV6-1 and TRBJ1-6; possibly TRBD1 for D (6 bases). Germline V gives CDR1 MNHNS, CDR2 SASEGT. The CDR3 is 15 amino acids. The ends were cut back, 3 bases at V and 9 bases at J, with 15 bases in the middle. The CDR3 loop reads CASSDPGTQVSPLHF. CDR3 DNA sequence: TGTGCCAGCAGTGATCCCGGGACACAGGTTTCACCCCTCCACTTT.

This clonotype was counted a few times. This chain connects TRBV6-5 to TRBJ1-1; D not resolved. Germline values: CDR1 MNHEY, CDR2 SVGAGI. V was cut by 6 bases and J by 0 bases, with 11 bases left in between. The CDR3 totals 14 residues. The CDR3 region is CASRGQSMNTEAFF. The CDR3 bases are TGTGCCAGCAGAGGGCAGAGCATGAACACTGAAGCTTTCTTT.

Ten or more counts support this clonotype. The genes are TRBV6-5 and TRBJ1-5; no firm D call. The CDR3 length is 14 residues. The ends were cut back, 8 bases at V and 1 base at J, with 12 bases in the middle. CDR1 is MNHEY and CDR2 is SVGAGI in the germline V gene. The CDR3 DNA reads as TGTGCCAGCTCGACGATGTCAAGCAATCAGCCCCAGCATTTT. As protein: CASSTMSSNQPQHF.

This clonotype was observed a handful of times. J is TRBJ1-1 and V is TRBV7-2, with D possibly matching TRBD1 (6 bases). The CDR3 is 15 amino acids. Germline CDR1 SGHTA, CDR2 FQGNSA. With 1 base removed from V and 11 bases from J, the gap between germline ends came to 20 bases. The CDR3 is CASSLVRGGGAQAFF. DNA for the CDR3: TGTGCCAGCAGCTTAGTTCGGGGGGGGGGCGCTCAGGCTTTCTTT. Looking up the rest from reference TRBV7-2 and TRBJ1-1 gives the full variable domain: GAGVSQSPSNKVTEKGKDVELRCDPISGHTALYWYRQSLGQGLEFLIYFQGNSAPDKSGLPSDRFSAERTGGSVSTLTIQRTQQEDSAVYLCASSLVRGGGAQAFFGQGTRLTVV.

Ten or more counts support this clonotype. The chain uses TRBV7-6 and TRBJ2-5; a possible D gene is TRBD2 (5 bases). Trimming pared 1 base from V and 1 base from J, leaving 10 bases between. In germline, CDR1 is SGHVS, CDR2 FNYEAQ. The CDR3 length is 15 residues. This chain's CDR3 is CASSLERLSQETQYF. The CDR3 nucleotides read TGTGCCAGCAGCTTAGAGAGACTATCCCAAGAGACCCAGTACTTC.

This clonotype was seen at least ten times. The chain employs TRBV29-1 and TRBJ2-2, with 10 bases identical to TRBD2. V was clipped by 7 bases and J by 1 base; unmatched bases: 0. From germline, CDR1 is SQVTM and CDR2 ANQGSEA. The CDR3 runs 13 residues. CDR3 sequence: CSGTSGNTGELFF. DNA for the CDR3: TGCAGCGGGACTAGCGGGAACACCGGGGAGCTGTTTTTT.

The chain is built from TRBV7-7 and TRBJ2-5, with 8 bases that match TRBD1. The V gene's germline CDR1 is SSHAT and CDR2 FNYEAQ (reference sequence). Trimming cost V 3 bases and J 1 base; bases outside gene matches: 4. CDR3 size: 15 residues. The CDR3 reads CASSFDRGPQETQYF. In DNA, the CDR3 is TGTGCCAGCAGCTTCGACAGGGGACCCCAAGAGACCCAGTACTTC. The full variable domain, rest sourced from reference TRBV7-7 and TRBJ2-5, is GAGVSQSPRYKVTKRGQDVTLRCDPISSHATLYWYQQALGQGPEFLTYFNYEAQPDKSGLPSDRFSAERPEGSISTLTIQRTEQRDSAMYRCASSFDRGPQETQYFGPGTRLLVL.

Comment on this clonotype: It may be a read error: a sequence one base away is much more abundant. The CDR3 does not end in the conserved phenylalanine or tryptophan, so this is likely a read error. Written as DNA, the CDR3 is TGCGCCAGCAGCGGGGGGACAGGCGGCCCAATTGAAGCTTTCCTT. Translating it yields CASSGGTGGPIEAFL. V and J are TRBV5-1 and TRBJ1-1; the match to TRBD1 covers 8 bases. Germline assignment: CDR1 SGHRS and CDR2 YFSETQ. The CDR3 contains 15 residues. V lost 4 bases and J lost 7; bases outside the gene matches: 12.

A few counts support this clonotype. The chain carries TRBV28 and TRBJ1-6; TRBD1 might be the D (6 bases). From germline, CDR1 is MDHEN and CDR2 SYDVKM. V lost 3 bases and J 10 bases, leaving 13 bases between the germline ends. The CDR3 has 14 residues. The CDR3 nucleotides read TGTGCCAGCAGTTTCAACAGGGATTCCTCACCCCTCCACTTT. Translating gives CASSFNRDSSPLHF.

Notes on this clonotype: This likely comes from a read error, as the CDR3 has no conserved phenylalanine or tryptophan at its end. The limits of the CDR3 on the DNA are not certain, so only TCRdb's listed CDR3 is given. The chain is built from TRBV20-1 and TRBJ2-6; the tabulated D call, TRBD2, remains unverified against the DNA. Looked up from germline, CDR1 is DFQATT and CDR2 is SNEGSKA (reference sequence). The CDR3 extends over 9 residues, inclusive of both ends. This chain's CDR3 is CSATRTGTS.

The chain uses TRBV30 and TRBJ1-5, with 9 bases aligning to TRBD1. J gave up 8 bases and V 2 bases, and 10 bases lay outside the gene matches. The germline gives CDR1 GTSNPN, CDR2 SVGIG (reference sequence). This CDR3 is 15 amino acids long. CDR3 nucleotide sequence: TGTGCCTGGAGTCCCGGGACAGGGAGATTGGAGCCCCAGCATTTT. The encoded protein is CAWSPGTGRLEPQHF.